A selection of T cell receptor beta chains follows, all from one sample in a study of blood T cell repertoires in COVID-19. TCRdb's copy holds only in-frame clones and misses some; the assay was immunoSEQ multiplex PCR. The table lists 270,000 or so clones, roughly 84% of them singletons. Sequenced sample: peripheral blood. Receptors were obtained from a human donor in a cohort sampled during active COVID-19. Each CDR3 is given with its conserved first and last residue. The D gene is left open where the match is weak. The size field is filled for only some rows; it gives once, few, many or a size class.

abundance: few
d_gene: NA
len: 13
v_gene: TRBV19
j_gene: TRBJ1-2
CDR3nt: TGTGCCAGTAGTATTGTCGGGGACTATGGCTACACCTTC
CDR3aa: CASSIVGDYGYTF

abundance: NA
d_gene: TRBD2
len: 14
v_gene: TRBV25-1
j_gene: TRBJ2-3
CDR3nt: TGTGCCAGCCAATCAGGTAGCGGGATCGGTACGCAGTATTTT
CDR3aa: CASQSGSGIGTQYF

abundance: NA
d_gene: TRBD1
len: 13
v_gene: TRBV28
j_gene: TRBJ1-4
CDR3nt: TGTGCCAGCAGTCCCGGGACAGGGCGAGGGCTGTTTTTT
CDR3aa: CASSPGTGRGLFF

abundance: NA
d_gene: NA
len: 15
v_gene: TRBV10-1
j_gene: TRBJ2-3
CDR3nt: TGCGCCAGCAGTGAGCTGGGGGCAAGCACAGATACGCAGTATTTT
CDR3aa: CASSELGASTDTQYF

abundance: NA
d_gene: TRBD2
len: 17
v_gene: TRBV9
j_gene: TRBJ2-5
CDR3nt: TGTGCCAGCAGCGTAGATGCTAGCGGGGGGGCCAGGGAGACCCAGTACTTC
CDR3aa: CASSVDASGGARETQYF

abundance: NA
d_gene: NA
len: 14
v_gene: TRBV10-3
j_gene: TRBJ2-7
CDR3nt: TGTGCCATCAGTGACCAGCGGAGAATATACGAGCAGTACTTC
CDR3aa: CAISDQRRIYEQYF

abundance: few
d_gene: TRBD1
len: 15
v_gene: TRBV10-2
j_gene: TRBJ1-2
CDR3nt: TGCGCCAGCAGTGACAGGACAGGGGGAAACTATGGCTACACCTTC
CDR3aa: CASSDRTGGNYGYTF

abundance: NA
d_gene: NA
len: 15
v_gene: TRBV6-6
j_gene: TRBJ2-7
CDR3nt: TGTGCCAGCAGTTACTCCGGGGCGGGATCCTACGAGCAGTACTTC
CDR3aa: CASSYSGAGSYEQYF

abundance: NA
d_gene: TRBD2
len: 16
v_gene: TRBV14
j_gene: TRBJ2-7
CDR3nt: TGTGCCAGCAGCGGTGCGGGACTAGGATTCTCCTACGAGCAGTACTTC
CDR3aa: CASSGAGLGFSYEQYF

abundance: NA
d_gene: TRBD1
len: 15
v_gene: TRBV9
j_gene: TRBJ1-3
CDR3nt: TGTGCCAGCAGCGTAACAGACAGGGCTGGAAACACCATATATTTT
CDR3aa: CASSVTDRAGNTIYF

abundance: NA
d_gene: TRBD2
len: 18
v_gene: TRBV4-1
j_gene: TRBJ2-5
CDR3nt: TGCGCCAGCAGCCAAGACCCCCTAGCGGCGTCGTCCCAGGAGACCCAGTACTTC
CDR3aa: CASSQDPLAASSQETQYF

abundance: NA
d_gene: TRBD1
len: 11
v_gene: TRBV19
j_gene: TRBJ2-5
CDR3nt: TGTGCCAGTAGACAGGGGGAGACCCAGTACTTC
CDR3aa: CASRQGETQYF

abundance: NA
d_gene: TRBD1
len: 13
v_gene: TRBV7-9
j_gene: TRBJ1-2
CDR3nt: TGTGCCAGCAGCACCCGACAGGGCGATGGCTACACCTTC
CDR3aa: CASSTRQGDGYTF

abundance: NA
d_gene: NA
len: 14
v_gene: TRBV18
j_gene: TRBJ2-5
CDR3nt: TGTGCCAGCTCACCAGGACTGCTTAGGGAGACCCAGTACTTC
CDR3aa: CASSPGLLRETQYF

abundance: NA
d_gene: TRBD1
len: 15
v_gene: TRBV19
j_gene: TRBJ1-5
CDR3nt: TGTGCCAGTAGTACCACAGGGGCCTCCAATCAGCCCCAGCATTTT
CDR3aa: CASSTTGASNQPQHF

abundance: NA
d_gene: TRBD2
len: 17
v_gene: TRBV7-2
j_gene: TRBJ2-2
CDR3nt: TGTGCCAGCAGCTTCGACACTAGCGGGGGTGTAACCGGGGAGCTGTTTTTT
CDR3aa: CASSFDTSGGVTGELFF

abundance: few
d_gene: NA
len: 12
v_gene: TRBV5-1
j_gene: TRBJ2-1
CDR3nt: TGCGCCAGCAGCTTAGAGGGACATCAGCAGTTCTTC
CDR3aa: CASSLEGHQQFF

abundance: once
d_gene: TRBD2
len: 15
v_gene: TRBV10-2
j_gene: TRBJ2-1
CDR3nt: TGCGCCAGCAGTGATTCTAGCGGGGGCTACAATGAGCAGTTCTTC
CDR3aa: CASSDSSGGYNEQFF

abundance: NA
d_gene: TRBD1
len: 14
v_gene: TRBV11-1
j_gene: TRBJ2-7
CDR3nt: TGTGCCAGCAGCTCCCGGGACAGGGGGGGCGAGCAGTACTTC
CDR3aa: CASSSRDRGGEQYF

abundance: once
d_gene: NA
len: 14
v_gene: TRBV28
j_gene: TRBJ2-5
CDR3nt: TGTGCCAGCAGTCGTGCAGGGTTTGGAGAGACCCAGTACTTC
CDR3aa: CASSRAGFGETQYF

abundance: few
d_gene: NA
len: 12
v_gene: TRBV29-1
j_gene: TRBJ1-2
CDR3nt: TGCAGCGTTGAAGGCGTTCCGGGGGGCTACACCTTC
CDR3aa: CSVEGVPGGYTF

abundance: NA
d_gene: TRBD1
len: 15
v_gene: TRBV5-6
j_gene: TRBJ1-2
CDR3nt: TGTGCCAGCAGCTCCACGGGACAGGGAAGGTATGGCTACACCTTC
CDR3aa: CASSSTGQGRYGYTF

abundance: NA
d_gene: NA
len: 14
v_gene: TRBV9
j_gene: TRBJ1-2
CDR3nt: TGTGCCAGCAGCGTCGGGGGTGGAAACTATGGCTACACCTTC
CDR3aa: CASSVGGGNYGYTF

abundance: NA
d_gene: TRBD1
len: 15
v_gene: TRBV11-2
j_gene: TRBJ2-2
CDR3nt: TGTGCCAGCAGCCCCAGGGGGTGGGGCATCGGGGAGCTGTTTTTT
CDR3aa: CASSPRGWGIGELFF

abundance: NA
d_gene: NA
len: 15
v_gene: TRBV19
j_gene: TRBJ2-1
CDR3nt: TGTGCCAGTAGTATGGGGGGAACGTCCTACAATGAGCAGTTCTTC
CDR3aa: CASSMGGTSYNEQFF

abundance: NA
d_gene: TRBD2
len: 15
v_gene: TRBV28
j_gene: TRBJ2-1
CDR3nt: TGTGCCAGCAGCTTAATCGGGGGGAGATACAATGAGCAGTTCTTC
CDR3aa: CASSLIGGRYNEQFF

abundance: once
d_gene: TRBD1
len: 16
v_gene: TRBV15
j_gene: TRBJ1-5
CDR3nt: TGTGCCACCAGCAGAGATTGGGACAGTAGCAATCAGCCCCAGCATTTT
CDR3aa: CATSRDWDSSNQPQHF

abundance: NA
d_gene: TRBD1
len: 18
v_gene: TRBV27
j_gene: TRBJ2-7
CDR3nt: TGTGCCAGCAGTATCCGAGCGGACAGGGCGCCGTTCTCCTACGAGCAGTACTTC
CDR3aa: CASSIRADRAPFSYEQYF

abundance: NA
d_gene: NA
len: 15
v_gene: TRBV9
j_gene: TRBJ1-5
CDR3nt: TGTGCCAGCAGCGTAACAGGGCTTGGCAATCAGCCCCAGCATTTT
CDR3aa: CASSVTGLGNQPQHF

abundance: NA
d_gene: TRBD1
len: 17
v_gene: TRBV18
j_gene: TRBJ1-5
CDR3nt: TGTGCCAGCTCAACCGGGGACAGGCGATATAGCAATCAGCCCCAGCATTTT
CDR3aa: CASSTGDRRYSNQPQHF

abundance: NA
d_gene: TRBD2
len: 17
v_gene: TRBV5-6
j_gene: TRBJ2-1
CDR3nt: TGTGCCAGCAGCTTGGTGAATAGCGGGGAGGAGGGTAATGAGCAGTTCTTC
CDR3aa: CASSLVNSGEEGNEQFF

abundance: NA
d_gene: TRBD2
len: 15
v_gene: TRBV15
j_gene: TRBJ2-5
CDR3nt: TGTGCCACCAGCAGAAAATTAGCGGGGCAAGAGACCCAGTACTTC
CDR3aa: CATSRKLAGQETQYF

abundance: few
d_gene: NA
len: 12
v_gene: TRBV29-1
j_gene: TRBJ1-2
CDR3nt: TGCAGCGTTGAAGAAGTCCCTGGGAGGTACACCTTC
CDR3aa: CSVEEVPGRYTF

abundance: few
d_gene: NA
len: 14
v_gene: TRBV19
j_gene: TRBJ2-3
CDR3nt: TGTGCCAGTAGTTGGTCTAGAGGCACAGATACGCAGTATTTT
CDR3aa: CASSWSRGTDTQYF

abundance: NA
d_gene: TRBD1
len: 14
v_gene: TRBV27
j_gene: TRBJ1-4
CDR3nt: TGTGCCAGCGGCGCGGGACAGGGTCCTGAAAAACTGTTTTTT
CDR3aa: CASGAGQGPEKLFF

abundance: few
d_gene: TRBD1
len: 14
v_gene: TRBV5-6
j_gene: TRBJ1-1
CDR3nt: TGTGCCAGCAGACGACAGGGGAGGGCTACTGAAGCTTTCTTT
CDR3aa: CASRRQGRATEAFF

abundance: NA
d_gene: TRBD2
len: 15
v_gene: TRBV27
j_gene: TRBJ2-1
CDR3nt: TGTGCCAGCAGTTTCCGCGGGGGAACGAGGAATGAGCAGTTCTTC
CDR3aa: CASSFRGGTRNEQFF

abundance: NA
d_gene: NA
len: 15
v_gene: TRBV5-6
j_gene: TRBJ2-1
CDR3nt: TGTGCCAGCAGCTTGGAAACTATCGGCTACAATGAGCAGTTCTTC
CDR3aa: CASSLETIGYNEQFF

abundance: NA
d_gene: TRBD2
len: 17
v_gene: TRBV5-6
j_gene: TRBJ2-5
CDR3nt: TGTGCCAGCAGCCCGCTACTAGCGGTTCTACCTAAAGAGACCCAGTACTTC
CDR3aa: CASSPLLAVLPKETQYF

abundance: NA
d_gene: TRBD2
len: 15
v_gene: TRBV2
j_gene: TRBJ2-5
CDR3nt: TGTGCCAGCAGTGGGACTAGCGGGGGTCAAGAGACCCAGTACTTC
CDR3aa: CASSGTSGGQETQYF

abundance: once
d_gene: TRBD2
len: 17
v_gene: TRBV6-2/TRBV6-3
j_gene: TRBJ2-2
CDR3nt: TGTGCCAGCAGTTCCGGGGGACTAGCGGGAGCCGGCGGGGAGCTGTTTTTT
CDR3aa: CASSSGGLAGAGGELFF

abundance: NA
d_gene: NA
len: 15
v_gene: TRBV27
j_gene: TRBJ1-5
CDR3nt: TGTGCCAGCGGGGAGACAGGACTTAGCAATCAGCCCCAGCATTTT
CDR3aa: CASGETGLSNQPQHF

abundance: NA
d_gene: NA
len: 14
v_gene: TRBV9
j_gene: TRBJ2-7
CDR3nt: TGTGCCAGCAGCGTGAGACAGAGCTCCTACGAGCAGTACTTC
CDR3aa: CASSVRQSSYEQYF

abundance: once
d_gene: NA
len: 15
v_gene: TRBV21-1
j_gene: TRBJ2-3
CDR3nt: TGTGCCAGCAGCAAAAGCGGGAGGGAGACAGATACGCAGTATTTT
CDR3aa: CASSKSGRETDTQYF

abundance: once
d_gene: NA
len: 12
v_gene: TRBV3-1/TRBV3-2
j_gene: TRBJ2-7
CDR3nt: TGTGCCAGCAGCCAAGGCAGCTACGAGCAGTACTTC
CDR3aa: CASSQGSYEQYF

abundance: NA
d_gene: NA
len: 17
v_gene: TRBV7-2
j_gene: TRBJ2-5
CDR3nt: TGTGCCAGCAGCTTAGCGGCGACAGGCTCCGATCTCGGGACCCAGTACTTC
CDR3aa: CASSLAATGSDLGTQYF

abundance: NA
d_gene: NA
len: 15
v_gene: TRBV6-5
j_gene: TRBJ1-3
CDR3nt: TGTGCCAGCAGTTACCAGTCAGGGGTTGGAAACACCATATATTTT
CDR3aa: CASSYQSGVGNTIYF

abundance: NA
d_gene: TRBD2
len: 15
v_gene: TRBV9
j_gene: TRBJ2-1
CDR3nt: TGTGCCAGCAGCGGGGGGACTAGCGGTGACAATGAGCAGTTCTTC
CDR3aa: CASSGGTSGDNEQFF

abundance: NA
d_gene: TRBD2
len: 15
v_gene: TRBV19
j_gene: TRBJ2-1
CDR3nt: TGTGCCAGTAGATGGGGGGGGTCCTCCTACAATGAGCAGTTCTTC
CDR3aa: CASRWGGSSYNEQFF

abundance: NA
d_gene: NA
len: 16
v_gene: TRBV21-1
j_gene: TRBJ1-2
CDR3nt: TGTGCCAGCAGCAGACAGGGGGCTCCTTTTGCCTATGGCTACACCTTC
CDR3aa: CASSRQGAPFAYGYTF

abundance: NA
d_gene: TRBD1
len: 16
v_gene: TRBV5-1
j_gene: TRBJ1-3
CDR3nt: TGCGCCAGCAGCTTGGGGACAGGGGATCGTGGAAACACCATATATTTT
CDR3aa: CASSLGTGDRGNTIYF

abundance: NA
d_gene: NA
len: 14
v_gene: TRBV7-9
j_gene: TRBJ1-1
CDR3nt: TGTGCCAGCAGTTTACAGAACATGAACACTGAAGCTTTCTTT
CDR3aa: CASSLQNMNTEAFF

abundance: NA
d_gene: TRBD1
len: 14
v_gene: TRBV5-1
j_gene: TRBJ1-5
CDR3nt: TGCGCCAGCAGCCGGACAGGGGATGATCAGCCCCAGCATTTT
CDR3aa: CASSRTGDDQPQHF